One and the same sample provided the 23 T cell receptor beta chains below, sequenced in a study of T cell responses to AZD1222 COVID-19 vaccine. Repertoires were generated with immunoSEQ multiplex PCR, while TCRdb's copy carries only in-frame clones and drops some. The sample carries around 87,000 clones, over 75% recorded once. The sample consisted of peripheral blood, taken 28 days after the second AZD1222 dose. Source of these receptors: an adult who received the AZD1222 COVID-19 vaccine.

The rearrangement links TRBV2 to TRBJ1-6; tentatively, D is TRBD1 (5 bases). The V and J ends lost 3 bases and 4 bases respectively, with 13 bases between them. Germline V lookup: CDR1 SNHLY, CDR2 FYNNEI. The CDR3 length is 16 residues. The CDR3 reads CASSDPGTAYNSPLHF. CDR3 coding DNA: TGTGCCAGCAGTGACCCCGGGACTGCGTATAATTCACCCCTCCACTTT.

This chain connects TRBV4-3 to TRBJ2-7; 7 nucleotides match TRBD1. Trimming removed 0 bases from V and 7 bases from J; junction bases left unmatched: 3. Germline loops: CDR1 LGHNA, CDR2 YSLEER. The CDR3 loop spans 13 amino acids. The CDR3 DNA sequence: TGCGCCAGCAGCCAAGAGCCAGGGGGAGAGCAGTACTTC. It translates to CASSQEPGGEQYF.

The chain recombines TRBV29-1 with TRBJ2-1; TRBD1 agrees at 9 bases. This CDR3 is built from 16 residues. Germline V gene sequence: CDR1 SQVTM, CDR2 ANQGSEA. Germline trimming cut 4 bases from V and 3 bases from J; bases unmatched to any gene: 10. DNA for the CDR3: TGCAGCGTTGTTGAGGACAGGGGATCGAGCTACAATGAGCAGTTCTTC. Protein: CSVVEDRGSSYNEQFF.

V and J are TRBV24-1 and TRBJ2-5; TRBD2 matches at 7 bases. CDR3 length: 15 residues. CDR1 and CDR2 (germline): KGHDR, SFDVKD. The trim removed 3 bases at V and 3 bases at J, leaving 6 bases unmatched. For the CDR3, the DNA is TGTGCCACCAGTGATATACGGGCGGGGGAAGAGACCCAGTACTTC. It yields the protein CATSDIRAGEETQYF.

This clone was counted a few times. The CDR3 region is CASSDGEAGGYTF. The CDR3 DNA sequence: TGTGCCAGCAGTGACGGAGAGGCGGGAGGCTACACCTTC. The chain carries TRBV6-4 and TRBJ1-2; D ambiguous. Germline V lookup: CDR1 MRHNA, CDR2 SNTAGT. V lost 2 bases to trimming and J lost 8 bases, with 12 bases between them. The CDR3 is 13 residues long.

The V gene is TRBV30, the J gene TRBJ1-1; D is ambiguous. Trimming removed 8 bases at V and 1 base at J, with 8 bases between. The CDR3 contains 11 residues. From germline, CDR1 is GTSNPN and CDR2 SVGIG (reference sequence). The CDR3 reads CAINRNTEAFF. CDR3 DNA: TGTGCCATAAACCGGAACACTGAAGCTTTCTTT.

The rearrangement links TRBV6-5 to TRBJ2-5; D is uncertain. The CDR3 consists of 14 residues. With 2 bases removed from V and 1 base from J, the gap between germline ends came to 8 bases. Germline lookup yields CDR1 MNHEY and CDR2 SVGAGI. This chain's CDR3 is CASSYGESQETQYF. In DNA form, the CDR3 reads TGTGCCAGCAGTTACGGGGAATCCCAAGAGACCCAGTACTTC.

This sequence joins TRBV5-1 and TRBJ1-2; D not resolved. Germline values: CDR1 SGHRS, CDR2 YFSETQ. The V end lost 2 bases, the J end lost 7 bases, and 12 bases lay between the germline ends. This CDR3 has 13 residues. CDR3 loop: CASSFTGYGGYTF. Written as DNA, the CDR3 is TGCGCCAGCAGCTTCACGGGATATGGTGGCTACACCTTC.

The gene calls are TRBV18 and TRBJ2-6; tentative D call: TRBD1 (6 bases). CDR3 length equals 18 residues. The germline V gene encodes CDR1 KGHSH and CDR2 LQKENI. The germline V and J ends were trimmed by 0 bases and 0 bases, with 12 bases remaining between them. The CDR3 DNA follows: TGTGCCAGCTCACCACCGGCAGGGGTACACTCTGGGGCCAACGTCCTGACTTTC. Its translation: CASSPPAGVHSGANVLTF.

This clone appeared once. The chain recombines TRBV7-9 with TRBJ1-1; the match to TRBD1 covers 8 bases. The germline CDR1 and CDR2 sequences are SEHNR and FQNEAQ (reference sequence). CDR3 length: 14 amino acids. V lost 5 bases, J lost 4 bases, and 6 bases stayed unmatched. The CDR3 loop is CASSRQGAVTEAFF. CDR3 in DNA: TGTGCCAGCAGCCGGCAGGGGGCGGTCACTGAAGCTTTCTTT.

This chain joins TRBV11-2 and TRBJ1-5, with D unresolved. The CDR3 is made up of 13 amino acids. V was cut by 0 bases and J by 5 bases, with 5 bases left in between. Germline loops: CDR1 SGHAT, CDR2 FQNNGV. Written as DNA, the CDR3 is TGTGCCAGCAGCTTAGACCCGTATCAGCCCCAGCATTTT. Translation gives CASSLDPYQPQHF.

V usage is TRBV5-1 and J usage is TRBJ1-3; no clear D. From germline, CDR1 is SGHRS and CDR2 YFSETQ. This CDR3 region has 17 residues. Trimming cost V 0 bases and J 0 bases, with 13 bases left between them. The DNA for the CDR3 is TGCGCCAGCAGCTTGGGGACCACTGCCTACTCTGGAAACACCATATATTTT. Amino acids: CASSLGTTAYSGNTIYF.

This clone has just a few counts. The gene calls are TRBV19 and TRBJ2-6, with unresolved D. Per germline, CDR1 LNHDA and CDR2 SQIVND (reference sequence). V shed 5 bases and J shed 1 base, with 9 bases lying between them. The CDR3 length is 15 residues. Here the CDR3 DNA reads TGTGCCAGTAGTGCACGAGGTTCTGGGGCCAACGTCCTGACTTTC. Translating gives CASSARGSGANVLTF.

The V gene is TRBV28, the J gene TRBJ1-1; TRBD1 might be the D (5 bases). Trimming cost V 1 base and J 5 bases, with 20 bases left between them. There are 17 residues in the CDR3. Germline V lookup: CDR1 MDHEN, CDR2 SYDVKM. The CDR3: CASSLSSFGGTGTEAFF. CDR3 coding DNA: TGTGCCAGCAGTTTATCGAGTTTTGGGGGGACGGGTACTGAAGCTTTCTTT.

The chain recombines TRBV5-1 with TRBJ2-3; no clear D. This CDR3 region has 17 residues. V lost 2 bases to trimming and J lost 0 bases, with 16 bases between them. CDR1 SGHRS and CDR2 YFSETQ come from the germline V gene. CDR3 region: CASSFGITSLSTDTQYF. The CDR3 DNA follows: TGCGCCAGCAGCTTTGGGATAACTTCCCTGAGCACAGATACGCAGTATTTT.

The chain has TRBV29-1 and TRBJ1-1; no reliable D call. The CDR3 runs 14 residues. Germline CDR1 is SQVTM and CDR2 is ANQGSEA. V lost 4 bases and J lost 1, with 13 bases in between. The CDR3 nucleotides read TGCAGCGTTGCCCGGGCAGCCAGGAACACTGAAGCTTTCTTT. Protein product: CSVARAARNTEAFF.

Here the CDR3 reads CASSFEGLAGGQATDTQYF. The CDR3 nucleotides read TGTGCCAGCAGCTTTGAGGGACTAGCGGGAGGGCAAGCCACAGATACGCAGTATTTT. The chain employs TRBV7-6 and TRBJ2-3, with 16 nucleotides matching TRBD2. V shed 3 bases, J shed 2 bases, and the junction held 8 bases outside the gene matches. Germline lookup yields CDR1 SGHVS and CDR2 FNYEAQ. CDR3 length: 19 amino acids.

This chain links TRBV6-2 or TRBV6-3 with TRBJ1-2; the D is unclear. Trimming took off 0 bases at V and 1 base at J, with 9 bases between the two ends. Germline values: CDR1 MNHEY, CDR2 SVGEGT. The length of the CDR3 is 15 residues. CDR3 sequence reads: CASSYSKQNNYGYTF. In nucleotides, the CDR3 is TGTGCCAGCAGTTACTCGAAGCAGAATAACTATGGCTACACCTTC.

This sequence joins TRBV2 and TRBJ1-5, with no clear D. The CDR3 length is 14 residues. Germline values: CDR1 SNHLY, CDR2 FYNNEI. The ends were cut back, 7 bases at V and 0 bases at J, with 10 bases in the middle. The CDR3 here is CASTELISNQPQHF. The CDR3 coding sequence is TGTGCCAGCACCGAGCTCATTAGCAATCAGCCCCAGCATTTT.

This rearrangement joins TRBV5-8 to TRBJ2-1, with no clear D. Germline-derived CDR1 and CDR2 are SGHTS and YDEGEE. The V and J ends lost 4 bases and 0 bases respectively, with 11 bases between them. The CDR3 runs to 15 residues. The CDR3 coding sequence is TGTGCCAGCAGCCCTCGACTCAGCTCCTACAATGAGCAGTTCTTC. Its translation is CASSPRLSSYNEQFF.

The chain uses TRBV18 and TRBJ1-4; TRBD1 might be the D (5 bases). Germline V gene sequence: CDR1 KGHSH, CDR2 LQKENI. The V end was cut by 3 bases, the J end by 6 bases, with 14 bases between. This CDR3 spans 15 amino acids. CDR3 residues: CASSPGEFGDEKLFF. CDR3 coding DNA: TGTGCCAGCTCACCGGGGGAGTTCGGGGATGAAAAACTGTTTTTT.

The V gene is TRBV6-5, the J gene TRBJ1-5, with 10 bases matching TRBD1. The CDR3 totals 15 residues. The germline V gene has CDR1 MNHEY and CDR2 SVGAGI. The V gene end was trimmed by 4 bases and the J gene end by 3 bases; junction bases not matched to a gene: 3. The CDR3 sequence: CASSSDRGHNQPQHF. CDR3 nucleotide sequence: TGTGCCAGCAGTTCAGACAGGGGGCACAATCAGCCCCAGCATTTT.

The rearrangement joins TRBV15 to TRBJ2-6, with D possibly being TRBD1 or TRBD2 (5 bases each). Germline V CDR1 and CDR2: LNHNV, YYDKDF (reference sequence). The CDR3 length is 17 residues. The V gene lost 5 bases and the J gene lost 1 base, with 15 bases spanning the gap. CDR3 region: CATSPEKGESGANVLTF. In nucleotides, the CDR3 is TGTGCCACCAGCCCCGAGAAAGGGGAGTCTGGGGCCAACGTCCTGACTTTC. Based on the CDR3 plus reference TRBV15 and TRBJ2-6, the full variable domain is DAMVIQNPRYQVTQFGKPVTLSCSQTLNHNVMYWYQQKSSQAPKLLFHYYDKDFNNEADTPDNFQSRRPNTSFCFLDIRSPGLGDTAMYLCATSPEKGESGANVLTFGAGSRLTVL.